These T cell receptor beta chains were read from a single sample in a study of vaccination and CD4 T cells after COVID-19. Their cognate antigens are unknown. TCRdb re-called the PCR reads with MiXCR, one entry per CDR3 protein. The sample lists tens of thousands of distinct CDR3 sequences, around 30% seen once, with around 8.4% in the top ten. Sequenced here: CD4+ T cells from blood, cultured in vitro, sampled about 7 months after SARS-CoV-2 vaccination. These receptors were obtained from a human donor who had recovered from COVID-19. CDR3s include the opening cysteine and the closing phenylalanine or tryptophan. Fields, in order: J gene, clone size, V gene, D gene, CDR3 protein, CDR3 DNA. A D gene is named only where the DNA matches it firmly. Clone size is shown for a subset of rows, as once, few, many or a class of expanded clone.

>TRBJ1-2|few|TRBV6-1|.
CASREQWGGHYGYTF
TGTGCCAGCAGGGAGCAGTGGGGGGGCCACTATGGCTACACCTTC
>TRBJ2-1|.|TRBV27|.
CASSPGTGGRLAGRNEQFF
TGTGCCAGCAGTCCTGGGACAGGGGGCCGACTAGCGGGACGTAATGAGCAGTTCTTC
>TRBJ2-7|.|TRBV7-8|TRBD2
CASGLAGSGYEQYF
TGTGCCAGCGGATTAGCGGGATCGGGCTACGAGCAGTACTTC
>TRBJ2-3|few|TRBV20-1|.
CSANIKRAASTDTQYF
TGCAGTGCTAACATAAAGCGGGCCGCTAGCACAGATACGCAGTATTTT
>TRBJ2-7|.|TRBV28|.
CASSSPGRPSYEQYF
TGTGCCAGCAGTTCCCCGGGGAGGCCGTCCTACGAGCAGTACTTC
>TRBJ2-1|.|TRBV19|TRBD2
CASSKILAGGEQFF
TGTGCCAGTAGTAAAATACTAGCGGGAGGTGAGCAGTTCTTC
>TRBJ2-7|few|TRBV7-2|.
CASSLAPGPYEQYF
TGTGCCAGCAGCTTAGCCCCAGGTCCCTACGAGCAGTACTTC
>TRBJ2-3|.|TRBV15|.
CATSRDKSRRDTQYF
TGTGCCACCAGCAGAGATAAAAGTCGGAGAGATACGCAGTATTTT
>TRBJ2-3|.|TRBV20-1|.
CSAPRLVQGTDTQYF
TGCAGTGCTCCGCGACTAGTCCAAGGCACAGATACGCAGTATTTT
>TRBJ2-7|medium-sized|TRBV27|.
CASGRSNEQYF
TGTGCCAGCGGGAGGTCGAACGAGCAGTACTTC
>TRBJ2-5|few|TRBV7-8|.
CASSWGHSRETQYF
TGTGCCAGCAGCTGGGGACATAGCCGGGAGACCCAGTACTTC
>TRBJ2-7|medium-sized|TRBV7-9|.
CASSLGDFPDYEQYF
TGTGCCAGCAGCTTAGGGGACTTCCCCGACTACGAGCAGTACTTC
>TRBJ2-7|few|TRBV28|TRBD2
CASRGTGGPEQYF
TGTGCCAGCAGGGGCACGGGAGGGCCCGAGCAGTACTTC
>TRBJ2-7|.|TRBV20-1|TRBD1
CSAPMTGGNVEQYF
TGCAGTGCACCGATGACAGGGGGGAATGTAGAGCAGTACTTC
>TRBJ1-2|few|TRBV12-3/TRBV12-4|.
CASHPGGGGYGYTF
TGTGCCAGCCACCCGGGGGGAGGGGGCTATGGCTACACCTTC
>TRBJ2-7|.|TRBV20-1|TRBD2
CSAYGGSTYEQYF
TGCAGTGCCTACGGCGGGAGTACCTACGAGCAGTACTTC
>TRBJ2-7|.|TRBV20-1|.
CSAHLGGDYSYEQYF
TGCAGTGCTCACCTCGGCGGGGATTACTCCTACGAGCAGTACTTC
>TRBJ1-5|.|TRBV6-1|TRBD1
CASSITGGNQPQHF
TGTGCCAGCAGCATCACAGGGGGCAATCAGCCCCAGCATTTT
>TRBJ2-3|.|TRBV7-2|TRBD2
CASGLAGGPTDTQYF
TGTGCCAGCGGGCTGGCGGGAGGGCCCACAGATACGCAGTATTTT
>TRBJ1-5|few|TRBV20-1|.
CSAQAPRTAKYSNQPQHF
TGCAGTGCCCAGGCACCGCGGACAGCGAAATATAGCAATCAGCCCCAGCATTTT
>TRBJ1-5|few|TRBV20-1|.
CSAHQGISNQPQHF
TGCAGTGCTCACCAAGGGATTTCGAATCAGCCCCAGCATTTT
>TRBJ1-2|few|TRBV6-2/TRBV6-3|.
CASSPPGGYTF
TGTGCCAGCAGCCCCCCTGGGGGCTACACCTTC
>TRBJ2-3|.|TRBV6-2/TRBV6-3|.
CASRNGGPSTDTQYF
TGTGCCAGCAGAAACGGAGGGCCTAGCACAGATACGCAGTATTTT
>TRBJ1-6|few|TRBV11-1|.
CASSLGGSPLHF
TGTGCCAGCAGCTTGGGGGGCTCACCCCTCCACTTT
>TRBJ2-7|.|TRBV20-1|.
CSARDAAAPNSYEQYF
TGCAGTGCTAGAGATGCTGCGGCTCCCAACTCCTACGAGCAGTACTTC
>TRBJ1-1|.|TRBV28|.
CASSWGVATEAFF
TGTGCCAGCAGTTGGGGGGTGGCCACTGAAGCTTTCTTT
>TRBJ2-1|few|TRBV27|.
CASSLRRGNEQFF
TGTGCCAGCAGTTTAAGGCGGGGCAATGAGCAGTTCTTC
>TRBJ1-2|.|TRBV20-1|.
CSAKTENYGYTF
TGCAGTGCTAAAACAGAGAACTATGGCTACACCTTC
>TRBJ2-2|few|TRBV20-1|TRBD2
CSATSGSSTGELFF
TGCAGTGCTACCAGCGGGAGTAGCACCGGGGAGCTGTTTTTT
>TRBJ1-1|.|TRBV28|.
CASSLQESEAFF
TGTGCCAGCAGTTTACAGGAGTCTGAAGCTTTCTTT
>TRBJ1-1|.|TRBV7-9|.
CASSPAWVTEAFF
TGTGCCAGCAGCCCCGCATGGGTAACTGAAGCTTTCTTT
>TRBJ2-1|.|TRBV7-9|TRBD2
CASSFTSGRANEQFF
TGTGCCAGCAGCTTTACTAGCGGGAGAGCCAATGAGCAGTTCTTC
>TRBJ2-1|.|TRBV7-9|.
CASSLSQGGNEQFF
TGTGCCAGCAGCTTATCACAGGGAGGCAATGAGCAGTTCTTC
>TRBJ2-7|.|TRBV7-9|.
CASSTGYYEQYF
TGTGCCAGCAGCACAGGGTACTACGAGCAGTACTTC
>TRBJ2-2|.|TRBV28|TRBD2
CASSTSGSAGELFF
TGTGCCAGCAGTACTAGCGGGTCTGCCGGGGAGCTGTTTTTT
>TRBJ2-7|few|TRBV7-8|.
CASSLGGSTSREQYF
TGTGCCAGCAGCTTAGGAGGGTCCACGAGTCGGGAGCAGTACTTC
>TRBJ2-7|.|TRBV7-8|TRBD2
CASSFTGGSSVYEQYF
TGTGCCAGCAGCTTTACGGGGGGATCTAGCGTCTACGAGCAGTACTTC
>TRBJ2-5|.|TRBV25-1|.
CASSETSARESQYF
TGTGCCAGCAGTGAAACGTCAGCAAGAGAGTCCCAGTACTTC
>TRBJ2-7|.|TRBV20-1|TRBD2
CSARDVAGVQYEQYF
TGCAGTGCTAGAGATGTAGCGGGAGTACAGTACGAGCAGTACTTC
>TRBJ1-2|few|TRBV6-1|.
CASRDHGRDTGYTF
TGTGCCAGCAGGGACCATGGCAGAGACACAGGCTACACCTTC
>TRBJ1-5|medium-sized|TRBV7-2|.
CASSLQSWGSNQPQHF
TGTGCCAGCAGCCTTCAGAGTTGGGGCTCCAATCAGCCCCAGCATTTT
>TRBJ2-7|few|TRBV6-1|TRBD1
CASIGTGGSYEQYF
TGTGCCAGCATTGGGACAGGGGGCTCCTACGAGCAGTACTTC
>TRBJ1-2|.|TRBV6-1|.
CASSKTRELSYGYTF
TGTGCCAGCAGCAAAACACGGGAATTATCCTATGGCTACACCTTC
>TRBJ2-5|.|TRBV20-1|TRBD2
CSARGGETQYF
TGCAGTGCTAGGGGAGGGGAGACCCAGTACTTC
>TRBJ1-5|medium-sized|TRBV20-1|.
CSASEGYYNQPQHF
TGCAGTGCTAGTGAAGGGTACTACAATCAGCCCCAGCATTTT
>TRBJ2-3|few|TRBV20-1|TRBD2
CSATSGTSVEDTQYF
TGCAGTGCGACCTCCGGGACTAGCGTCGAAGATACGCAGTATTTT
>TRBJ1-5|.|TRBV28|.
CASSPPTLINQPQHF
TGTGCCAGCAGTCCCCCGACCCTTATCAATCAGCCCCAGCATTTT
>TRBJ2-6|.|TRBV10-3|TRBD1
CAISASGDRGYGANVLTF
TGTGCCATCAGCGCGAGCGGGGACAGGGGCTATGGGGCCAACGTCCTGACTTTC
>TRBJ2-6|.|TRBV28|.
CASSSPRTAKPGANVLTF
TGTGCCAGCAGTTCCCCCCGGACAGCGAAGCCTGGGGCCAACGTCCTGACTTTC
>TRBJ2-5|few|TRBV7-2|TRBD2
CASSLGGRAVETQYF
TGTGCCAGCAGCTTAGGTGGGAGGGCCGTGGAGACCCAGTACTTC
>TRBJ2-3|few|TRBV28|.
CASSPGTTSTDTQYF
TGTGCCAGCAGTCCTGGGACAACCAGCACAGATACGCAGTATTTT
>TRBJ2-3|.|TRBV15|.
CATSRGPVRTDTQYF
TGTGCCACCAGCAGAGGACCAGTCCGCACAGATACGCAGTATTTT
>TRBJ1-1|medium-sized|TRBV6-1|TRBD1
CATSTGGESTEAFF
TGTGCCACCTCGACAGGGGGGGAGAGCACTGAAGCTTTCTTT
>TRBJ1-1|.|TRBV18|.
CASSRGNTEAFF
TGTGCCAGCTCACGTGGGAACACTGAAGCTTTCTTT
>TRBJ2-1|.|TRBV7-3|TRBD2
CASSKLAGSYNEQFF
TGTGCCAGCAGCAAACTAGCGGGGTCCTACAATGAGCAGTTCTTC
>TRBJ2-5|medium-sized|TRBV20-1|TRBD2
CSARDVSGGAQETQYF
TGCAGTGCTAGAGATGTTTCGGGAGGGGCCCAAGAGACCCAGTACTTC
>TRBJ1-2|.|TRBV28|.
CASRKTDGDYGYTF
TGTGCCAGCAGGAAAACGGACGGAGACTATGGCTACACCTTC
>TRBJ2-1|few|TRBV6-1|TRBD2
CASSRAGLAGGGEQFF
TGTGCCAGCAGCAGGGCAGGACTAGCGGGAGGGGGTGAGCAGTTCTTC
>TRBJ1-2|few|TRBV29-1|.
CSVGGGMSGYTF
TGCAGCGTTGGGGGGGGTATGAGTGGCTACACCTTC
>TRBJ2-3|few|TRBV27|TRBD2
CASSLSSGRITDTQYF
TGTGCCAGCAGTTTGTCTAGCGGGAGGATCACAGATACGCAGTATTTT